Following are 24 T cell receptor beta chains from one sample sequenced in a study of shared clonotypes between healthy human individuals. Profiled with immunoSEQ multiplex PCR; TCRdb holds only in-frame clones, not every one. Among over a million clones listed, around three quarters were seen once. The sample comprised memory CD4+ T cells from PBMCs. Subset: CD45RA-negative fraction. These receptors were taken from a young man in good health. Some clones in this sample may be carry-over from other donors' samples.

This chain links TRBV5-8 with TRBJ1-2; D might be TRBD1 (6 bases). V lost 2 bases and J lost 0, with 8 bases in between. The CDR3 consists of 14 residues. Germline-derived CDR1 and CDR2 are SGHTS and YDEGEE. The CDR3 is CASSFQGPNYGYTF. CDR3 DNA: TGTGCCAGCAGCTTCCAGGGGCCTAACTATGGCTACACCTTC.

The chain joins TRBV11-3 to TRBJ1-2, with 9 bases fitting TRBD1. Germline-derived CDR1 and CDR2 are SGHNT and YENEEA. The CDR3 has 16 residues. The V and J ends lost 1 base and 8 bases, in that order; junction bases with no gene match: 11. As DNA, the CDR3 is TGTGCCAGCAGCTTAGGTGGGACAGGGCCCCTCTTCGGCTACACCTTC. Translation: CASSLGGTGPLFGYTF.

This clone was detected a few times. This chain connects TRBV28 to TRBJ1-3; possibly TRBD1 for D (6 bases). V gave up 6 bases and J gave up 0 bases, with 21 bases separating them. The V gene's germline CDR1 is MDHEN and CDR2 SYDVKM. The CDR3 length is 18 residues. In nucleotides, the CDR3 is TGTGCCAGCAGCACAGAGGGGGACTGGTGGGGCTCTGGAAACACCATATATTTT. Protein product: CASSTEGDWWGSGNTIYF.

CDR3 nucleotide sequence: TGTGCCAGCTCACCACAGGTCCGCACAGATACGCAGTATTTT. Amino acid sequence: CASSPQVRTDTQYF. The rearrangement uses TRBV18 and TRBJ2-3, with D unclear. From germline, CDR1 is KGHSH and CDR2 LQKENI. Trimming left V 1 base short and J 1 base short, with 6 bases between. The CDR3 is 14 residues long. Full variable domain (remainder filled in from reference TRBV18 and TRBJ2-3): NAGVMQNPRHLVRRRGQEARLRCSPMKGHSHVYWYRQLPEEGLKFMVYLQKENIIDESGMPKERFSAEFPKEGPSILRIQQVVRGDSAAYFCASSPQVRTDTQYFGPGTRLTVL.

Note on this clone: Other nucleotide sequences in the sample specify the same CDR3. The chain couples TRBV2 to TRBJ2-5, with D uncertain. Germline CDR1 and CDR2: SNHLY and FYNNEI. Trimming removed 3 bases from V and 3 bases from J, with 5 bases in between. The CDR3 spans 12 residues. Written as DNA, the CDR3 is TGTGCCAGCAGTGACCGAGAAGAGACCCAGTACTTC. Residues: CASSDREETQYF.

For this clone: Other DNA sequences within the sample encode an identical CDR3. V is TRBV5-1 and J is TRBJ1-1, with D hard to call. V gave up 4 bases and J gave up 0 bases, with 10 bases separating them. CDR3 length equals 14 residues. CDR1 and CDR2 from the germline V gene are SGHRS and YFSETQ. CDR3 residues: CASSPGPMNTEAFF. Written as DNA, the CDR3 is TGCGCCAGCAGCCCCGGACCGATGAACACTGAAGCTTTCTTT.

Turning to this clone: Other DNA sequences within the sample encode an identical CDR3. V usage is TRBV28 and J usage is TRBJ1-2, with D perhaps TRBD1 (5 bases). Germline assignment: CDR1 MDHEN and CDR2 SYDVKM. This CDR3 spans 12 amino acids. V was shortened by 4 bases and J by 8 bases, with 11 bases between the two germline ends. The CDR3: CASSWGGYGYTF. CDR3 DNA: TGTGCCAGCAGTTGGGGCGGATACGGCTACACCTTC.

The chain combines TRBV5-1 with TRBJ2-2, with 13 positions matching TRBD2. The ends lost 4 bases at V and 7 bases at J; junction bases unmatched: 4. The CDR3 spans 15 residues. The germline V gene has CDR1 SGHRS and CDR2 YFSETQ. CDR3: CASSETSGRDGELFF. The DNA for the CDR3 is TGCGCCAGCAGCGAAACTAGCGGGAGGGACGGGGAGCTGTTTTTT. Looking up the rest from reference TRBV5-1 and TRBJ2-2 gives the full variable domain: KAGVTQTPRYLIKTRGQQVTLSCSPISGHRSVSWYQQTPGQGLQFLFEYFSETQRNKGNFPGRFSGRQFSNSRSEMNVSTLELGDSALYLCASSETSGRDGELFFGEGSRLTVL.

The chain carries TRBV7-8 and TRBJ2-7, with D unresolved. The germline gives CDR1 SGHVS, CDR2 FQNEAQ. V was shortened by 5 bases and J by 2 bases, with 10 bases between the two germline ends. CDR3 length: 13 amino acids. CDR3 residues: CASSDEATYEQYF. The CDR3 bases are TGTGCCAGCAGCGACGAGGCAACCTACGAGCAGTACTTC.

The CDR3 nucleotides read TGCGCCAGCAGCCAGGCCTGGGGGTACCAAGAGACCCAGTACTTC. It yields the protein CASSQAWGYQETQYF. The V call is TRBV4-3, the J call TRBJ2-5; D tentatively fits TRBD1 or TRBD2 (5 bases each). The germline CDR1 and CDR2 sequences are LGHNA and YSLEER. V gave up 3 bases and J gave up 0 bases, with 11 bases separating them. The CDR3 is made up of 15 amino acids.

The rearrangement links TRBV18 to TRBJ2-3; 8 bases match TRBD2. Trimming removed 3 bases from V and 0 bases from J; junction bases left unmatched: 8. The CDR3 has 17 residues. The germline gives CDR1 KGHSH, CDR2 LQKENI. The CDR3 loop reads CASSPPGASGSTDTQYF. In DNA form, the CDR3 reads TGTGCCAGCTCACCCCCCGGGGCTAGCGGGAGCACAGATACGCAGTATTTT.

J is TRBJ1-1 and V is TRBV19; no clear D. This CDR3 spans 14 amino acids. V dropped 1 base and J dropped 0 bases, with 6 bases sitting between them. Germline V gene lookup returns CDR1 LNHDA and CDR2 SQIVND (reference sequence). CDR3 in amino acids: CASSIGRVNTEAFF. The CDR3 DNA sequence: TGTGCCAGTAGTATAGGACGGGTGAACACTGAAGCTTTCTTT.

The rearrangement joins TRBV30 to TRBJ2-2, with 7 bases fitting TRBD1. Germline assignment: CDR1 GTSNPN and CDR2 SVGIG (reference sequence). Trimming took 4 bases from V and 3 from J; bases not matched to a gene: 5. The CDR3 sequence is 14 residues long. The CDR3 region has the DNA TGTGCCTGGAATCGGGACAGCGACACCGGGGAGCTGTTTTTT. This translates into CAWNRDSDTGELFF.

The chain has TRBV19 and TRBJ2-3; D might be TRBD1 or TRBD2, each matching 5 bases. Per germline, CDR1 LNHDA and CDR2 SQIVND (reference sequence). The CDR3 loop spans 13 amino acids. Trimming removed 9 bases from V and 5 bases from J, with 15 bases in between. The DNA for the CDR3 is TGTGCCAGCGCAAATTTTGGGGGAGATACGCAGTATTTT. It yields the protein CASANFGGDTQYF.

The chain has TRBV5-6 and TRBJ1-5; TRBD1 might be the D (5 bases). V lost 3 bases to trimming and J lost 2 bases, with 15 bases between them. This CDR3 is built from 16 residues. Germline-derived CDR1 and CDR2 are SGHDT and YYEEEE. This CDR3 is CASSSNRLYGNQPQHF. The CDR3 DNA is TGTGCCAGCAGCTCAAACAGGTTGTATGGCAATCAGCCCCAGCATTTT.

V usage is TRBV6-1 and J usage is TRBJ1-1; no definite D call. V was cut by 7 bases and J by 3 bases, with 12 bases left in between. The CDR3 consists of 13 residues. Germline lookup yields CDR1 MNHNS and CDR2 SASEGT. CDR3 in DNA: TGTGCCAGCATTCCACTCCGTTACACTGAAGCTTTCTTT. Protein: CASIPLRYTEAFF.

V and J are TRBV28 and TRBJ2-5; TRBD1 agrees at 7 bases. Per germline, CDR1 MDHEN and CDR2 SYDVKM. V gave up 6 bases and J gave up 3 bases; unmatched junction bases: 7. The CDR3 runs 14 residues. The DNA for the CDR3 is TGTGCCAGCAGACCCGGGACAGCCGAAGAGACCCAGTACTTC. This codes for CASRPGTAEETQYF.

The chain's CDR3 is CASSLLQGAVTDTQYF. In DNA, the CDR3 is TGTGCCAGCAGCTTACTCCAGGGGGCCGTCACAGATACGCAGTATTTT. V usage is TRBV7-9 and J usage is TRBJ2-3, with TRBD1 identical over 8 bases. The CDR3 consists of 16 residues. The ends lost 2 bases at V and 2 bases at J; junction bases unmatched: 6. Germline values: CDR1 SEHNR, CDR2 FQNEAQ (reference sequence).

The sample holds a few counts of this clone. The V gene is TRBV5-4, the J gene TRBJ1-2, with TRBD1 matching over 10 bases. The V and J ends lost 2 bases and 5 bases, in that order; junction bases with no gene match: 12. This CDR3 is built from 17 residues. Per germline, CDR1 SGHNT and CDR2 YYREEE (reference sequence). Here the CDR3 reads CASSLDVTGGAGYGYTF. CDR3 coding DNA: TGTGCCAGCAGCTTAGATGTGACAGGGGGCGCCGGGTATGGCTACACCTTC.

This chain connects TRBV5-1 to TRBJ1-5; no reliable D call. CDR3 size: 15 residues. CDR1 is SGHRS and CDR2 is YFSETQ in the germline V gene. Between the trimmed V and J ends, which lost 2 bases and 3 bases, there was a span of 12 bases. The CDR3 spells CASSFGPEINQPQHF. The CDR3, as DNA: TGCGCCAGCAGCTTCGGGCCGGAGATCAATCAGCCCCAGCATTTT.

This chain links TRBV2 with TRBJ1-1, with no clear D. CDR3 length: 15 residues. CDR1 is SNHLY, CDR2 FYNNEI, per germline. Trimming removed 5 bases at V and 4 bases at J, with 17 bases between. The CDR3 sequence is CASSPLSGVGTEAFF. DNA of the CDR3: TGTGCCAGCAGTCCCCTGTCCGGGGTAGGCACTGAAGCTTTCTTT.

In nucleotides, the CDR3 is TGTGCCAGCAGCGTAACTAGCGTGAGGGATACGCAGTATTTT. It is translated as CASSVTSVRDTQYF. This chain connects TRBV9 to TRBJ2-3; 7 nucleotides match TRBD2. The trim removed 1 base at V and 6 bases at J, leaving 5 bases unmatched. Germline V CDR1 and CDR2: SGDLS, YYNGEE. The CDR3 runs to 14 residues.

The J gene is TRBJ2-1, the V gene TRBV7-2, with 8 bases that match TRBD2. CDR3 length: 16 residues. The germline gives CDR1 SGHTA, CDR2 FQGNSA. Germline trimming cut 5 bases from V and 0 bases from J; bases unmatched to any gene: 6. CDR3 sequence: CASSVIAGTSYNEQFF. The CDR3 DNA reads as TGTGCCAGCAGCGTTATAGCGGGGACCTCCTACAATGAGCAGTTCTTC. The full variable domain, with the rest looked up from reference TRBV7-2 and TRBJ2-1, is GAGVSQSPSNKVTEKGKDVELRCDPISGHTALYWYRQSLGQGLEFLIYFQGNSAPDKSGLPSDRFSAERTGGSVSTLTIQRTQQEDSAVYLCASSVIAGTSYNEQFFGPGTRLTVL.

The V call is TRBV30, the J call TRBJ1-2; D is unresolved. The CDR3 contains 13 residues. Germline V gene lookup returns CDR1 GTSNPN and CDR2 SVGIG (reference sequence). V dropped 3 bases and J dropped 4 bases, with 12 bases sitting between them. CDR3 DNA: TGTGCCTGGAGGAGGGCGGCTAGCTATGGCTACACCTTC. It translates to CAWRRAASYGYTF.